The present T cell receptor (beta chain) was sequenced within a study of blood T cell repertoires in COVID-19. J gave up 4 bases and V 6 bases, and 5 bases lay outside the gene matches. This CDR3 comprises 13 residues. Profiled with immunoSEQ multiplex PCR; TCRdb holds only in-frame clones, not every one. The sample holds 300,000 to 350,000 clones, 88% seen once. The sample comprised PBMCs or T cells enriched from blood (not recorded which). This TCR was recovered from a woman in her twenties or thirties who had been exposed to COVID-19. The chain combines TRBV12-3 or TRBV12-4 with TRBJ1-1; 7 nucleotides line up with TRBD1. Here the CDR3 DNA reads TGTGCCAGCAGCCCCACAGGGGCCACTGAAGCTTTCTTT. Its translation: CASSPTGATEAFF.